This is a list of T cell receptor beta chains from one sample in a study of Ad26.COV2.S vaccination and SARS-CoV-2 variants. Using immunoSEQ multiplex PCR, the repertoire was profiled, and TCRdb retains in-frame clones only, with some absent. The table lists roughly 700,000 clones, around 92% of them singletons, with approximately 1.5% in the top ten. The source was peripheral blood, collected in a trial of Ad26.COV2.S vaccine versus placebo. The origin of the receptors is a person aged 18-60 years who received the Ad26.COV2.S COVID-19 vaccine or a placebo. Each CDR3 is given with its conserved first and last residue. A D gene is named only where the DNA matches it firmly. Expanded clones are given a class, and other clones once, few, many or no size at all.

>.|.|TRBJ2-5|TRBV7-2|13
TGTGCCAGCAGCCCCCGGTGGTTCGGGACCCAGTACTTC
CASSPRWFGTQYF
>.|.|TRBJ2-1|TRBV4-2|17
TGTGCCAGCAGCCAAGTGGCTAGCCAAGTTCAGGGCAATGAGCAGTTCTTC
CASSQVASQVQGNEQFF
>.|.|TRBJ2-5|TRBV3-1/TRBV3-2|14
TGTGCCAGCAGCCCTCCCCCCGGGACAGAGACCCAGTACTTC
CASSPPPGTETQYF
>.|.|TRBJ2-1|TRBV18|13
TGTGCCAGCTCACCCCAGCGGGACAATGAGCAGTTCTTC
CASSPQRDNEQFF
>.|TRBD1|TRBJ2-7|TRBV11-2|15
TGTGCCAGCAGCCTGGGTGGGACAGGGGACCACGAGCAGTACTTC
CASSLGGTGDHEQYF
>.|TRBD2|TRBJ2-1|TRBV7-8|15
TGTGCCAGCAGCTTAACGGGGACTAGAGGAAATGAGCAGTTCTTC
CASSLTGTRGNEQFF
>.|.|TRBJ2-7|TRBV20-1|10
TGCAGTGCTAGAGTGGTCGAGCAGTACTTC
CSARVVEQYF
>.|TRBD2|TRBJ2-7|TRBV7-8|14
TGTGCCAGCAGCTTAGCATGGGCTAGCGGCGAGCAGTACTTC
CASSLAWASGEQYF
>.|TRBD1|TRBJ1-3|TRBV19|15
TGTGCCAGCCGGGACAGGGGGGGCTCTGGAAACACCATATATTTT
CASRDRGGSGNTIYF
>.|TRBD1|TRBJ1-1|TRBV7-9|14
TGTGCCAGCAGCTTCGGACAGGGGGGCACTGAAGCTTTCTTT
CASSFGQGGTEAFF
>.|TRBD1|TRBJ2-2|TRBV18|15
TGTGCCAGCTCACCAGGGACAGGAGCGACCGGGGAGCTGTTTTTT
CASSPGTGATGELFF
>.|.|TRBJ2-5|TRBV6-5|13
TGTGCCAGCAGTTACGGGTTCCAAGAGACCCAGTACTTC
CASSYGFQETQYF
>.|TRBD2|TRBJ2-3|TRBV7-2|14
TGTGCCAGCAGCTTTACGCGGACTAGTTATACGCAGTATTTT
CASSFTRTSYTQYF
>.|.|TRBJ2-3|TRBV7-2|15
TGTGCCAGCAGCTTCCAGGAGTCATTTATAGATACGCAGTATTTT
CASSFQESFIDTQYF
>.|.|TRBJ1-4|TRBV30|15
TGTGCCTGGAGTGTACCGAGCACAACTAATGAAAAACTGTTTTTT
CAWSVPSTTNEKLFF
>.|.|TRBJ2-1|TRBV15|15
TGTGCCACCAGCAGAGAGGGCAGCTCCTACAATGAGCAGTTCTTC
CATSREGSSYNEQFF
>.|TRBD1|TRBJ2-7|TRBV29-1|14
TGCAGCGCCCTGACAGGGCCTAGCTCCTACGAGCAGTACTTC
CSALTGPSSYEQYF
>.|TRBD1|TRBJ2-5|TRBV18|14
TGTGCCAGCTCACCAGTCAGGGGGCGTGAGACCCAGTACTTC
CASSPVRGRETQYF
>.|.|TRBJ2-1|TRBV24-1|16
TGTGCCACCAGTGATTTCGGGCAGGGGGGCGGCAATGAGCAGTTCTTC
CATSDFGQGGGNEQFF
>.|TRBD1|TRBJ1-6|TRBV28|14
TGTGCCAGCAGTGAGAAGAGGGGGCGATCACCCCTCCACTTT
CASSEKRGRSPLHF
>.|.|TRBJ2-5|TRBV10-1|14
TGCGCCAGCAGTGGGGATCGGGGAGAAGAGACCCAGTACTTC
CASSGDRGEETQYF
>.|.|TRBJ1-3|TRBV6-5|14
TGTGCCAGCAGTTACGGGACTATTGGAAACACCATATATTTT
CASSYGTIGNTIYF
>.|.|TRBJ1-6|TRBV7-9|16
TGTGCCAGCAGCATGGGCGGGGGACATGATAATTCACCCCTCCACTTT
CASSMGGGHDNSPLHF
>once|.|TRBJ1-5|TRBV19|15
TGTGCCAGTAGTATGGGGATGGGTAGCAATCAGCCCCAGCATTTT
CASSMGMGSNQPQHF
>few|TRBD2|TRBJ2-3|TRBV7-2|14
TGTGCCAGCAGCTTGGGACTAGAGGTCGATACGCAGTATTTT
CASSLGLEVDTQYF
>.|TRBD1|TRBJ2-7|TRBV27|12
TGTGCCACCACCGGGACAGGGGACGAGCAGTACTTC
CATTGTGDEQYF
>few|TRBD1|TRBJ2-1|TRBV10-3|15
TGTGCCATCAGTGAGTCTAGGGGGCTCAAGGAGGAGCAGTTCTTC
CAISESRGLKEEQFF
>.|.|TRBJ2-7|TRBV18|15
TGTGCCAGCTCCCCCAAGGCGGCGAGCTCCTACGAGCAGTACTTC
CASSPKAASSYEQYF
>.|TRBD1|TRBJ1-2|TRBV24-1|14
TGTGCCACCAGGACGCCGGGACAGGCCCATGGCTACACCTTC
CATRTPGQAHGYTF
>.|.|TRBJ2-5|TRBV19|13
TGTGCCAGTAGTATGGACCGAGAAGAGACCCAGTACTTC
CASSMDREETQYF
>few|TRBD1|TRBJ2-7|TRBV19|14
TGTGCCAGTAGTCCAGGACAGGGAGCCTACGAGCAGTACTTC
CASSPGQGAYEQYF
>.|.|TRBJ1-1|TRBV7-3|14
TGTGCCAGCAGCTTAGGACCCGGGACGGGTGAAGCTTTCTTT
CASSLGPGTGEAFF
>.|.|TRBJ2-1|TRBV4-3|17
TGCGCCAGCAGCCAAGATGGGCCCCCTGGGTCCTACAATGAGCAGTTCTTC
CASSQDGPPGSYNEQFF
>.|.|TRBJ2-1|TRBV28|14
TGTGCCAGCAGTTTATTTCCAGGGAGGAATGAGCAGTTCTTC
CASSLFPGRNEQFF
>.|.|TRBJ2-5|TRBV30|14
TGTGCCTGGAGTGTACGGGGAGTACAAGAGACCCAGTACTTC
CAWSVRGVQETQYF
>.|TRBD1|TRBJ2-2|TRBV7-6|18
TGTGCCAGCAGCCGAGGACAGGGGATCGGATGGGACACCGGGGAGCTGTTTTTT
CASSRGQGIGWDTGELFF
>.|.|TRBJ1-1|TRBV5-1|14
TGCGCCAGCAGCTTGCGGGGTGTGAACACTGAAGCTTTCTTT
CASSLRGVNTEAFF
>.|.|TRBJ2-1|TRBV9|16
TGTGCCAGCAGCGTAATGGCTAGCCCCTTATACAATGAGCAGTTCTTC
CASSVMASPLYNEQFF
>.|.|TRBJ2-7|TRBV5-1|14
TGCGCCAGCAGCTTGTACGGGGGCGCGGACGAGCAGTACTTC
CASSLYGGADEQYF
>.|.|TRBJ1-5|TRBV12-3/TRBV12-4|13
TGTGCCAGCAGTTTGTCAGGGAATCAGCCCCAGCATTTT
CASSLSGNQPQHF
>.|TRBD1|TRBJ1-6|TRBV11-2|16
TGTGCCAGCAGCTTAGCCGGCAGGGGGGATAATTCACCCCTCCACTTT
CASSLAGRGDNSPLHF
>.|TRBD2|TRBJ2-3|TRBV5-1|16
TGCGCCAGCAGCTTGGGAGCTAGCGGGGGGGTTGATACGCAGTATTTT
CASSLGASGGVDTQYF
>.|.|TRBJ2-5|TRBV3-1/TRBV3-2|15
TGTGCCAGCAGCCAAGGGTCCGGCCCGCGGGGGACCCAGTACTTC
CASSQGSGPRGTQYF
>.|.|TRBJ1-6|TRBV5-4|13
TGTGCCAGCAGCTTGGAGGTGAATTCACCCCTCCACTTT
CASSLEVNSPLHF
>.|.|TRBJ1-3|TRBV7-9|15
TGTGCCAGCACCGTTATCCAGGGAGGTGGAAACACCATATATTTT
CASTVIQGGGNTIYF
>.|TRBD2|TRBJ2-1|TRBV5-1|16
TGCGCCAGCAGCCTACTAACTAGCGGGAGGGGTAATGAGCAGTTCTTC
CASSLLTSGRGNEQFF
>.|.|TRBJ2-7|TRBV6-5|14
TGTGCCAGCGGCCGGGACATAGGGTCCTACGAGCAGTACTTC
CASGRDIGSYEQYF
>.|TRBD2|TRBJ2-1|TRBV19|18
TGTGCCAGTAGTGTGGGACTAGCGGGTAACCGTAGATACAATGAGCAGTTCTTC
CASSVGLAGNRRYNEQFF